These 7 T cell receptor beta chains were all obtained from the same sample, sequenced in a study of post-analysis software for immune sequencing data. Study results and caveats: Patients had higher frequencies than controls of five TRBV segments, including TRBV5-6, TRBV5-1 and TRBV20-1.

Tagging with unique molecular identifiers was a feature of the TCR beta cDNA libraries. TCRdb ran MiXCR on the PCR reads and lists one entry per CDR3 protein. The sample contains around 400,000 distinct CDR3 sequences, about a third of which appear only once. No antigen has been assigned to these receptors. Sequenced: blood. These receptors all stem from a girl aged 5-17 years with multiple sclerosis.

This sequence joins TRBV20-1 and TRBJ2-3, with D possibly being TRBD1 (5 bases). V shed 3 bases and J shed 0 bases, with 7 bases lying between them. This CDR3 spans 13 amino acids. Per the germline V gene, CDR1 is DFQATT and CDR2 is SNEGSKA (reference sequence). CDR3 loop: CSARDTSTDTQYF. CDR3 nucleotide sequence: TGCAGTGCTAGGGACACAAGCACAGATACGCAGTATTTT.

The chain couples TRBV20-1 to TRBJ2-7, with TRBD2 identical over 8 bases. This CDR3 comprises 15 residues. Trimming at V came to 2 bases and at J to 4 bases, leaving 10 bases not matched to a gene. Germline CDR1 is DFQATT and CDR2 is SNEGSKA (reference sequence). The CDR3 loop is CSARPPTGGGYEQYF. CDR3 bases: TGCAGTGCTAGACCCCCGACGGGGGGGGGGTACGAGCAGTACTTC.

This clonotype was observed at least ten times. This chain uses TRBV11-2 with TRBJ2-7, with 7 bases identical to TRBD1. Trimming at V came to 5 bases and at J to 6 bases, leaving 16 bases not matched to a gene. Per germline, CDR1 SGHAT and CDR2 FQNNGV. The length of the CDR3 is 16 residues. The CDR3 DNA follows: TGTGCCAGCAGCCCAATCAGGCGACAGGGTGCCTTCGAGCAGTACTTC. Its protein product is CASSPIRRQGAFEQYF.

The chain employs TRBV7-2 and TRBJ2-1; TRBD2 agrees at 8 bases. The CDR3 sequence is 15 residues long. Germline V gene sequence: CDR1 SGHTA, CDR2 FQGNSA. Trimming removed 1 base from V and 7 bases from J; junction bases left unmatched: 6. The CDR3 DNA reads TGTGCCAGCAGCTTAGAGGGACTAGAGTTGAATGAGCAGTTCTTC. Translated, it gives CASSLEGLELNEQFF.

This clonotype has just a few counts. The V and J genes are TRBV12-3 or TRBV12-4 and TRBJ2-7, with TRBD2 matching over 11 bases. The trim removed 3 bases at V and 0 bases at J, leaving 1 base unmatched. There are 15 residues in the CDR3. The CDR3, as DNA: TGTGCCAGCAGTTTCGGGACTAGCGGCTCCTACGAGCAGTACTTC. Encoded protein: CASSFGTSGSYEQYF.

The rearrangement uses TRBV7-2 and TRBJ2-3; D is possibly TRBD1 or TRBD2 (5 bases each). Deletions cut 1 base from V and 1 base from J, with 9 bases between. The CDR3 runs to 15 residues. Germline V gene lookup returns CDR1 SGHTA and CDR2 FQGNSA. The chain's CDR3 is CASSLGGEGTDTQYF. CDR3 nucleotides: TGTGCCAGCAGCTTAGGAGGGGAAGGCACAGATACGCAGTATTTT.

This clonotype was recorded a few times. The rearrangement joins TRBV7-2 to TRBJ2-3; perhaps TRBD2 as D (5 bases). From germline, CDR1 is SGHTA and CDR2 FQGNSA. This CDR3 region has 14 residues. Trimming pared 4 bases from V and 5 bases from J, leaving 13 bases between. The CDR3 DNA is TGTGCCAGCAGCTCGTCGACTATTCGAGATACGCAGTATTTT. Residues: CASSSSTIRDTQYF.